The 26 T cell receptor beta chains below all came from one sample that was sequenced in a study of molecular identifiers for immune sequencing clone quantification. Via MiXCR, TCRdb re-called the PCR reads, giving one row per CDR3 protein. The data contain over 600,000 distinct CDR3 sequences, about 20% of them singletons. The sample was naive CD8+ T cells from blood, with Jurkat cell RNA spiked in. Subset indicated: FACS-sorted CD8+CD4-CCR7+CD45RA+ naive T cells. Receptors originate from a human donor in good health. Some libraries in this study had Jurkat cell RNA spiked in.

Points on this clonotype: A much larger clone lies a single base off, so this may be a read error. The chain couples TRBV7-9 to TRBJ2-2; D is perhaps TRBD2 (5 bases). CDR3 size: 16 residues. CDR1 is SEHNR and CDR2 is FQNEAQ in the germline V gene (reference sequence). V was clipped by 0 bases and J by 4 bases, with 12 bases between them. Here the CDR3 reads CASSLAMDCLTGELFF. The CDR3, as DNA: TGTGCCAGCAGCTTAGCTATGGACTGTCTCACCGGGGAGCTGTTTTTT. Combining the CDR3 with reference TRBV7-9 and TRBJ2-2 gives the whole variable domain DTGVSQNPRHKITKRGQNVTFRCDPISEHNRLYWYRQTLGQGPEFLTYFQNEAQLEKSRLLSDRFSAERPKGSFSTLEIQRTEQGDSAMYLCASSLAMDCLTGELFFGEGSRLTVL.

At least ten counts were recorded for this clonotype. The rearrangement joins TRBV5-5 to TRBJ1-4, with no clear D. V lost 4 bases to trimming and J lost 5 bases, with 18 bases between them. The CDR3 contains 16 residues. Germline V gene lookup returns CDR1 SGHKS and CDR2 YYEKEE (reference sequence). The CDR3 bases are TGTGCCAGCAGCCCGTGGTTTCTCACGGGAAATGAAAAACTGTTTTTT. It codes for CASSPWFLTGNEKLFF.

This clonotype occurred many times. This chain uses TRBV4-3 with TRBJ2-1, with TRBD1 as a possible D gene (6 bases). The germline V and J ends were trimmed by 1 base and 2 bases, with 12 bases remaining between them. CDR3 size: 16 residues. Germline lookup yields CDR1 LGHNA and CDR2 YSLEER. The CDR3 here is CASSQVGTPTYNEQFF. CDR3 sequence (DNA): TGCGCCAGCAGCCAAGTCGGGACACCCACCTACAATGAGCAGTTCTTC.

This clonotype is a singleton in its sample. A read error is possible here, since a much larger clone lies one base away. The V and J genes are TRBV4-1 and TRBJ1-1, with D possibly being TRBD1 (6 bases). This CDR3 comprises 16 residues. CDR1 is MGHRA, CDR2 YSYEKL, per germline. CDR3 in amino acids: CASSQDPQGRGTEALF. CDR3 DNA sequence: TGCGCCAGCAGCCAAGATCCCCAGGGGCGAGGCACTGAAGCTCTCTTT.

This clonotype was counted between two and nine times. The gene calls are TRBV18 and TRBJ2-7; 11 bases agree with TRBD2. Trimming removed 1 base from V and 7 bases from J; junction bases left unmatched: 12. The length of the CDR3 is 17 residues. Germline CDR1 is KGHSH and CDR2 is LQKENI. CDR3 DNA sequence: TGTGCCAGCTCACCACGGATTAGCGGGGGGGCCGCGGAAGAGCAGTACTTC. It encodes CASSPRISGGAAEEQYF.

This clonotype occurred many times. V and J are TRBV14 and TRBJ2-7, with a tentative D call TRBD1 (5 bases). The germline V gene has CDR1 SGHDN and CDR2 FVKESK. V was pared by 3 bases and J by 6 bases, with 15 bases between. The CDR3 loop spans 14 amino acids. This CDR3 is CASSQAFGAPEQYF. The CDR3 region has the DNA TGTGCCAGCAGCCAGGCTTTTGGGGCGCCCGAGCAGTACTTC.

This clonotype was observed at least ten times. V is TRBV7-2 and J is TRBJ1-3; D is undetermined. Germline lookup yields CDR1 SGHTA and CDR2 FQGNSA. This CDR3 comprises 14 residues. Trimming stripped 3 bases from V and 0 bases from J, with 6 bases between. In DNA, the CDR3 is TGTGCCAGCAGCTTCTTTGGCTCTGGAAACACCATATATTTT. This gives the protein CASSFFGSGNTIYF.

About this clonotype itself: A much larger clone differs by one base, so this may be a read error. V gene TRBV20-1 combines with J gene TRBJ1-1; weak D call: TRBD1 (6 bases). Germline CDR1 reads DFQATT; CDR2 reads SNEGSKA (reference sequence). There are 15 residues in the CDR3. CDR3 loop: CSARDLGQLNTEALF. CDR3 DNA: TGCAGTGCTAGAGATCTCGGACAGCTGAACACTGAAGCTCTCTTT.

This clonotype showed up many times. The chain links TRBV6-6 to TRBJ2-3; D is undetermined. This CDR3 has 18 residues. Germline loops: CDR1 MNHNY, CDR2 SVGAGI (reference sequence). Trimming stripped 0 bases from V and 2 bases from J, with 18 bases between. CDR3 DNA: TGTGCCAGCAGTTACTCTTCATCGTGGGGATACCCCACAGATACGCAGTATTTT. Translating gives CASSYSSSWGYPTDTQYF.

The sample holds many counts of this clonotype. The chain employs TRBV19 and TRBJ1-4; D not certain. V was trimmed by 5 bases and J by 3 bases, leaving 16 bases between them. CDR1 and CDR2 from the germline V gene are LNHDA and SQIVND (reference sequence). The CDR3 is made up of 16 amino acids. The CDR3 DNA reads as TGTGCCAGTAGTTCGCAGGACGTGTATGCTAATGAAAAACTGTTTTTT. Protein: CASSSQDVYANEKLFF.

This clonotype showed up many times. V is TRBV4-3 and J is TRBJ2-5, with 8 positions matching TRBD2. The trim removed 0 bases at V and 1 base at J, leaving 10 bases unmatched. The CDR3 totals 18 residues. The germline CDR1 and CDR2 sequences are LGHNA and YSLEER. This CDR3 reads CASSQDQLSGGLQETQYF. In DNA form, the CDR3 reads TGCGCCAGCAGCCAAGATCAATTGAGCGGGGGACTCCAAGAGACCCAGTACTTC.

Comments on this clonotype: A clone one base away is much larger, so this may be a read error. The CDR3 does not close with the conserved phenylalanine or tryptophan, likely indicating a read error. This chain joins TRBV6-1 and TRBJ1-1; D not resolved. V was cut by 1 base and J by 1 base, with 7 bases left in between. The CDR3 totals 14 residues. CDR1 and CDR2 (germline): MNHNS, SASEGT. This CDR3 is CASSEDAGNTEAFC. The CDR3 DNA is TGTGCCAGCAGTGAAGACGCAGGGAACACTGAAGCTTTCTGT.

This clonotype was found many times. The J gene is TRBJ2-3, the V gene TRBV27; D unresolved. Germline CDR1 reads MNHEY; CDR2 reads SMNVEV (reference sequence). The CDR3 consists of 16 residues. V was cut by 1 base and J by 0 bases, with 11 bases left in between. CDR3 coding DNA: TGTGCCAGCAGTTTATTACAGCGATACAGCACAGATACGCAGTATTTT. It yields the protein CASSLLQRYSTDTQYF.

The V and J genes are TRBV16 and TRBJ2-3; 12 positions match TRBD1. Germline assignment: CDR1 KGHSY and CDR2 FQNENV. The CDR3 length is 16 residues. J lost 5 bases, V lost 5 bases, and 8 bases had no gene match. The CDR3 sequence is CASSIPGQGAIDTQYF. The CDR3 DNA reads as TGTGCCAGCAGCATACCGGGACAGGGGGCGATAGATACGCAGTATTTT.

About this clonotype itself: Being one base from a much bigger clone, this may be a read error. The chain is built from TRBV7-6 and TRBJ2-3, with D possibly called TRBD1 or TRBD2 (6 bases each). V shed 3 bases and J shed 0 bases, with 13 bases lying between them. Germline assignment: CDR1 SGHVS and CDR2 FNYEAQ. The CDR3 is 16 residues long. Written as DNA, the CDR3 is TGTGCCAGCAGCTTCCCGGAGGGGGGCAGCACAGATACGCAGTATTTT. Its protein product is CASSFPEGGSTDTQYF.

This clonotype was counted between two and nine times. It may be a read error: a sequence one base away is much more abundant. This sequence joins TRBV29-1 and TRBJ2-3; 11 bases match TRBD2. The CDR3 extends over 17 amino acids. With V trimmed by 8 bases and J by 3 bases, 16 bases remained unmatched. From germline, CDR1 is SQVTM and CDR2 ANQGSEA. The CDR3 DNA reads TGCAGCATTGTGGGGGTGCCCGGGACTAGCGGAACAGATACGCAGTATTTT. Its protein product is CSIVGVPGTSGTDTQYF.

To note about this clonotype: A much larger clone sits a single nucleotide away, making a read error possible. The chain links TRBV5-5 to TRBJ2-2; the D gene is possibly TRBD1 (6 bases). Germline V gene data show CDR1 as SGHKS and CDR2 as YYEKEE (reference sequence). The CDR3 is 15 amino acids. As DNA, the CDR3 is TGTGCCAGCAGCGAGGACAGAGCGAACATCGGGGAGCTGTTTTTT. It codes for CASSEDRANIGELFF. Looking up the rest from reference TRBV5-5 and TRBJ2-2 gives the full variable domain: DAGVTQSPTHLIKTRGQQVTLRCSPISGHKSVSWYQQVLGQGPQFIFQYYEKEERGRGNFPDRFSARQFPNYSSELNVNALLLGDSALYLCASSEDRANIGELFFGEGSRLTVL.

Remarks on this clonotype: A much more abundant neighbour one base away suggests this may be a read error. The J gene is TRBJ2-3, the V gene TRBV4-3; D may be TRBD1 (6 bases). Per germline, CDR1 LGHNA and CDR2 YSLEER. The CDR3 length is 15 residues. DNA of the CDR3: TGCGCCAGCAGCTTAGCAGGGGCTGTCACAGATACGCAGTGTTTT. Its protein is CASSLAGAVTDTQCF.

This clonotype was seen many times. J is TRBJ2-7 and V is TRBV11-3; D might be TRBD1 or TRBD2, each matching 6 bases. This CDR3 has 15 amino acids. Germline V lookup: CDR1 SGHNT, CDR2 YENEEA. The V gene lost 5 bases and the J gene lost 5 bases, with 19 bases spanning the gap. DNA for the CDR3: TGTGCCAGCAGCCCTAGGGGGACGGGGGTCCACGAGCAGTACTTC. Its protein is CASSPRGTGVHEQYF.

The table lists this clonotype with many counts. The gene calls are TRBV7-9 and TRBJ2-3, with 9 positions matching TRBD2. Germline values: CDR1 SEHNR, CDR2 FQNEAQ (reference sequence). V was clipped by 5 bases and J by 4 bases; unmatched bases: 7. This CDR3 has 15 amino acids. The DNA of the CDR3 is TGTGCCAGCAGCGCAGAAGCGGGAGGCGCAGATACGCAGTATTTT. It translates to CASSAEAGGADTQYF.

The gene calls are TRBV9 and TRBJ1-2, with D uncertain. This CDR3 region has 10 residues. V dropped 3 bases and J dropped 14 bases, with 11 bases sitting between them. Per germline, CDR1 SGDLS and CDR2 YYNGEE. The CDR3 sequence is CASSGGGVTF. For the CDR3, the DNA is TGTGCCAGCAGCGGTGGCGGCGTAACCTTC. Complete variable domain (other parts from reference TRBV9 and TRBJ1-2): DSGVTQTPKHLITATGQRVTLRCSPRSGDLSVYWYQQSLDQGLQFLIQYYNGEERAKGNILERFSAQQFPDLHSELNLSSLELGDSALYFCASSGGGVTFGSGTRLTVV.

A few counts support this clonotype. The J gene is TRBJ1-2, the V gene TRBV20-1; D is unclear. The CDR3 has 17 residues. Trimming stripped 0 bases from V and 4 bases from J, with 21 bases between. CDR1 is DFQATT and CDR2 is SNEGSKA in the germline V gene (reference sequence). The CDR3 loop reads CSARDREAPSYLYGYTF. The CDR3 DNA is TGCAGTGCTAGAGATAGGGAGGCCCCAAGTTACCTCTATGGCTACACCTTC.

In regard to this clonotype: This may be a read error: a much more frequent sequence differs by one nucleotide. The conserved closing phenylalanine or tryptophan is absent in this CDR3, likely reflecting a read error. The chain combines TRBV2 with TRBJ2-7; 13 positions agree with TRBD2. Germline V CDR1 and CDR2: SNHLY, FYNNEI. This CDR3 is built from 15 residues. Germline trimming cut 6 bases from V and 2 bases from J; bases unmatched to any gene: 4. The CDR3 protein is CASSTGLAGAYEQYL. As DNA, the CDR3 is TGTGCCAGCAGCACAGGACTAGCGGGGGCCTACGAGCAGTACCTC.

This clonotype was detected many times. This chain connects TRBV3-1 to TRBJ2-3, with D possibly matching TRBD1 (5 bases). Trimming left V 3 bases short and J 7 bases short, with 14 bases between. Per germline, CDR1 LGHDT and CDR2 YNNKEL (reference sequence). This CDR3 contains 14 residues. CDR3 amino acids: CASSQPLQDHTQYF. Here the CDR3 DNA reads TGTGCCAGCAGCCAGCCTTTACAGGATCATACGCAGTATTTT.

This clonotype showed up many times. The V call is TRBV6-2 or TRBV6-3, the J call TRBJ2-1, with unresolved D. Germline V gives CDR1 MNHEY, CDR2 SVGEGT. Trimming removed 3 bases at V and 0 bases at J, with 9 bases between. CDR3 length: 15 amino acids. This CDR3 reads CASSYGISSYNEQFF. CDR3 bases: TGTGCCAGCAGTTATGGGATTAGCTCCTACAATGAGCAGTTCTTC.

The V gene is TRBV7-6, the J gene TRBJ2-7; D is possibly TRBD2 (5 bases). Germline values: CDR1 SGHVS, CDR2 FNYEAQ. The CDR3 length is 14 residues. The V gene lost 0 bases and the J gene lost 3 bases, with 9 bases spanning the gap. In DNA form, the CDR3 reads TGTGCCAGCAGCTTAGCCAGGAGCGGCTACGAGCAGTACTTC. Translating it yields CASSLARSGYEQYF.